This TCR beta chain emerged from a study of control samples from healthy donors and cancer patients. TCRdb keeps only in-frame clones here, not all; method: immunoSEQ multiplex PCR. Of about 180,000 clones listed, 90% were seen once; the top ten hold around 1.4%. The CDR3 sequence is 12 residues long. V was pared by 6 bases and J by 6 bases, with 8 bases between. The sequencing input was blood. This TCR came from a woman aged 45-60 years in good health. This chain connects TRBV12-3 or TRBV12-4 to TRBJ2-2; D uncertain. The CDR3 region has the DNA TGTGCCAGCAGAAAGGGTGCCGGGGAGCTGTTTTTT. It codes for CASRKGAGELFF.